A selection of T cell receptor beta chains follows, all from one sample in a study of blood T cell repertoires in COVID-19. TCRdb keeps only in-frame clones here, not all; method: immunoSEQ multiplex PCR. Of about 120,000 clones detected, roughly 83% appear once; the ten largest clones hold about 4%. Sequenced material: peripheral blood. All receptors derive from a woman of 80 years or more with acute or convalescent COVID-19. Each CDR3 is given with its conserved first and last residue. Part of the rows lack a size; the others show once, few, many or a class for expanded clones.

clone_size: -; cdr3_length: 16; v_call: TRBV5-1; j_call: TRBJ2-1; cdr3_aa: CASSPDAGSSYNEQFF
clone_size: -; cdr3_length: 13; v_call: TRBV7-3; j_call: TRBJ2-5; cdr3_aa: CASSPGQGETQYF
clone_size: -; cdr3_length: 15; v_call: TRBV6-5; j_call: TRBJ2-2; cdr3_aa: CASSRGGVNTGELFF
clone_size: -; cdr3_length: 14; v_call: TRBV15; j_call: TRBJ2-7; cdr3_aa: CATSRGGGAYEQYF
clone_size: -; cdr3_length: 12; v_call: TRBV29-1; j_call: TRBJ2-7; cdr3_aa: CSAGDTSYEQYF
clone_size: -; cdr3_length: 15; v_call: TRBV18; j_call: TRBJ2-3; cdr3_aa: CASSPVGESTDTQYF
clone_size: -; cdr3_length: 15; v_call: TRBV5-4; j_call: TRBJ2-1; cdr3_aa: CASSPTSGGYNEQFF
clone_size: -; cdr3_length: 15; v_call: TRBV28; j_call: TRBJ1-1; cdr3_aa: CASSFSGQGNTEAFF
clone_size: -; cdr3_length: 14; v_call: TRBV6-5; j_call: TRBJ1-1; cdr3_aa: CASIPGGVYAEAFF
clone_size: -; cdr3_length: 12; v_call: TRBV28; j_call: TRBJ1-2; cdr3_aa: CASGQGVGGYTF
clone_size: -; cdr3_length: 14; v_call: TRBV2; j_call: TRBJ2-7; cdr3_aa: CASSTDRGFYEQYF
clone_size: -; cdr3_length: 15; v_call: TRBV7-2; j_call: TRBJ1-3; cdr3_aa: CASRGGVLSGNTIYF
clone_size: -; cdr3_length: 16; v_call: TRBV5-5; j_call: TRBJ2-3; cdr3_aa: CASSSPGLAATDTQYF
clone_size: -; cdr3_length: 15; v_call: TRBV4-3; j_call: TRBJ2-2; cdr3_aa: CASSLNAGNTGELFF
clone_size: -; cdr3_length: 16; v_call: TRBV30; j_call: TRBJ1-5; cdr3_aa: CARQEPIDRKNQPQHF
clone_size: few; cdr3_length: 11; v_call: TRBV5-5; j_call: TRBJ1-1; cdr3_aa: CASSSAGEAFF
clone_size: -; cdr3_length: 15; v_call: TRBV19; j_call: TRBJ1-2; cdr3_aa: CASSIQGAILYGYTF
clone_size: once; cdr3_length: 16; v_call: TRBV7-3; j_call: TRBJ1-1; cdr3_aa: CASSLNPANFRGEAFF
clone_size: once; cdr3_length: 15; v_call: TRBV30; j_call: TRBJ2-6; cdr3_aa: CAWSENSSGANVLTF
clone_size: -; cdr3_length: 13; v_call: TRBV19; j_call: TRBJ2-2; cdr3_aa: CASSIGKEVELFF
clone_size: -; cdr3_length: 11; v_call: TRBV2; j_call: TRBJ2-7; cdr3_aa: CASRTFYEQYF